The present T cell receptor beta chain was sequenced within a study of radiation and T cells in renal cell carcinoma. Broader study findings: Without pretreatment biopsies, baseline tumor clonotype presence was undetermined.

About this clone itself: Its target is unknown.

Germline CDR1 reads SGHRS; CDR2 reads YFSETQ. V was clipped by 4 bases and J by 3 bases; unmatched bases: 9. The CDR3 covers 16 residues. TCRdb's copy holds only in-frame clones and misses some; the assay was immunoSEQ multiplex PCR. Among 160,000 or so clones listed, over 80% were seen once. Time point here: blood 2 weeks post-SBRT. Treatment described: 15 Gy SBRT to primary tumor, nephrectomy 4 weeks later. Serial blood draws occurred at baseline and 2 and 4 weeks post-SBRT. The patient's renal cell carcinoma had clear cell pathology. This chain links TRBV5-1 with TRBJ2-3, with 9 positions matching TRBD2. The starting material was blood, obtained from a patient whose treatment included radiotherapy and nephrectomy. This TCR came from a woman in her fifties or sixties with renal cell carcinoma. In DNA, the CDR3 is TGCGCCAGCAGCGCGGTAGCGGGGGCGGGGACAGATACGCAGTATTTT. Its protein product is CASSAVAGAGTDTQYF.